This T cell receptor (beta chain) emerged from a study of regulatory T cells in long-lasting Graves disease. In its sample, this clonotype was seen many times. The antigen is unknown. Arm-PCR of CDR3 regions and iRepertoire HTBI primers were used to build TCR beta libraries. From the multiplex PCR reads, TCRdb called clonotypes with MiXCR, one entry per CDR3 protein. The data show roughly 510,000 distinct CDR3 sequences, roughly 15% seen once. CDR1 MDHEN and CDR2 SYDVKM come from the germline V gene. The CDR3 spans 13 residues. V was pared by 3 bases and J by 3 bases, with 8 bases between. Time point described: newly diagnosed GD, antithyroid drugs for less than 3 months. PBMCs were the source of the RNA used for TCR sequencing. Study-wide results and caveats: Whereas approximately 980 public clonotypes were shared by new patients, persistent patients shared more, at 2,500 to 3,000.

These sequences were also reported in another study, on T cells in Graves' hyperthyroidism and ophthalmopathy.

The sample here was peripheral blood mononuclear cells (PBMCs), taken at new diagnosis, from a patient treated with antithyroid drugs. This TCR was recovered from a man younger than 35 with Graves disease. This chain uses TRBV28 with TRBJ2-5; D is unresolved. The CDR3 DNA follows: TGTGCCAGCAGTTTTCTCGGCGAAGAGACCCAGTACTTC. It translates to CASSFLGEETQYF.